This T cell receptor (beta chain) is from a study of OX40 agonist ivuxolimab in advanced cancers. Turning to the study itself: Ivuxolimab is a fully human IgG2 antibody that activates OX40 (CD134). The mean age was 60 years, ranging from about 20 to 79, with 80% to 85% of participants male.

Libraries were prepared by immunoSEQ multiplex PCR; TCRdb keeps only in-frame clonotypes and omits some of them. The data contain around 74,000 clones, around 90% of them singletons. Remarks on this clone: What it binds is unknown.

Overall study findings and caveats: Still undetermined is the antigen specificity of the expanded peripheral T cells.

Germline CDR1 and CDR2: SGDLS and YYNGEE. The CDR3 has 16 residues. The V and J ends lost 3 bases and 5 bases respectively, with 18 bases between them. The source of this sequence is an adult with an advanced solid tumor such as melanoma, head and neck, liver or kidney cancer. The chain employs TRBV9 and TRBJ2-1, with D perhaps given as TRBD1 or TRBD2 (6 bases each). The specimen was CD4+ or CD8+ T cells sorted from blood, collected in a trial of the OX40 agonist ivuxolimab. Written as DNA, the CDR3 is TGTGCCAGCAGCGCCCTCCGAGGGGGGCTAGACAATGAGCAGTTCTTC. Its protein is CASSALRGGLDNEQFF.